The clone carrying this TCR beta chain was seen ten or more times. The germline V gene encodes CDR1 SGDLS and CDR2 YYNGEE. Trimming removed 4 bases from V and 5 bases from J, with 15 bases in between. This CDR3 has 15 amino acids. Researchers attached unique molecular identifiers to individual cDNA molecules. TCRdb itself ran the 5' RACE reads through MiXCR, one entry per CDR3 protein. This sample has about 100,000 distinct CDR3 sequences; over 10% occur once, and the top ten carry 2% to 2.5%. These data come from a study of early T cells in non-severe SARS-CoV-2 infection. The clonotype was recovered from an adult who was a healthcare worker with PCR-confirmed SARS-CoV-2 infection or an uninfected control (not recorded which). The sample taken for sequencing was whole blood. The chain links TRBV9 to TRBJ2-2; weak D call: TRBD2 (5 bases). CDR3 nucleotide sequence: TGTGCCAGCAGCCCCCTTGCCCCGGGAACCGGGGAGCTGTTTTTT. Translating gives CASSPLAPGTGELFF.